This paragraph reports one T cell receptor (beta chain). Its antigen target is currently unknown. One base away there is no much larger clone; base qualities are not given. Based on the germline V gene (reference sequence), the CDR1 and CDR2 sequences are SEHNR and FQNEAQ. The junction shows trimming of 5 bases on V and 8 bases on J, plus 21 bases between the germline ends. From the cysteine up to the phenylalanine, the CDR3 has a length of 15 residues. Left in the record is the CDR3 DNA by itself, 45 bases read in frame from the first base. Using the deep immunoSEQ assay, TCR CDR3 regions were amplified from genomic DNA by multiplex PCR. Genomic DNA extracted from each cell subset was distributed evenly over all wells of several immunoSEQ 96-well plates, and each plate served as one replicate. For unsorted PBMC, each replicate PCR was loaded with around 300 ng genomic DNA, equivalent to some 27,000 T cell genomes. Ten immunoSEQ deep assay plates were used to sequence the unsorted PBMC genomic DNA. The purified libraries were quantified using a Qubit 3.0 fluorometer, sized with a Bioanalyzer 2100, and then quantified again using the KAPA Library Quantification kit. A separate single-read 150-cycle Illumina NextSeq 550 flow cell was used to sequence each immunoSEQ 96-well plate. Per the original workflow: Because only junctional sequences without quality scores were contained in the immunoSEQ output, filtering matching that applied to full-length reads could not be performed. Sequences were annotated with PyIR, a Python wrapper for IgBLAST v1.9, using IMGT germline references to assign V/J genes and CDR3. Any read was removed if the V/J assignment was weak (E-value above 1e-6), the CDR3 was missing, or the read contained stop codons, out-of-frame junctions, or ambiguous translated residues. V3J clonotypes were defined by identical inferred V gene, J gene, and CDR3 amino acid sequence. To compute the percentage overlap between repertoires, the number of shared unique clonotypes was divided by the size of the smaller repertoire. RTK rarefaction, the Chao1 estimator, and Recon v2.1 estimates of unobserved clonotypes were used to assess repertoire richness. The source is immuneACCESS, and TCRdb retained only in-frame sequences with V and J called. Part of the clones is not carried over; for the studies checked, unresolved V genes explain less than half of this, and the remainder is unexplained. Clonal size and the V and J genes are those of that table, whereas D and trimming came from the DNA. The sample table shows about 480,000 clones, and approximately 79% are seen once. The top ten clonotypes cover 10% to 15% of the sample.

These data belong to a study of shared clonotypes between healthy human individuals (dated by TCRdb to 2020 to 2021). The study in broad terms: The cohort included three men and a couple of women between 18 and 49 years of age. Blood TCR repertoires of roughly 5 healthy adults were deeply sequenced to estimate repertoire size and the extent of clonotype sharing between individuals. To increase sequencing depth and limit assay-specific biases, different laboratories used diverse techniques to prepare libraries and sequence TCR repertoires. Between about 0.94 and 8.9 billion PBMCs per donor were obtained by leukapheresis.

Broad study findings and their caveats: Based on pairwise subsampling, the degree of clonotype sharing among donors was expected to be affected by sequencing depth. Sampling was restricted to blood, and TCR repertoires in tissues likely differ from the TCR repertoires found in blood. Because the study included only a small number of donors, the genetic and exposure-history diversity represented was limited.

The donors were healthy, HIV-negative adults with no recently reported acute infections or vaccinations. Only Caucasian adults living in Nashville, Tennessee, USA were represented among the donors. In the unsorted samples, roughly 90 million PBMCs were counted, and genomic DNA was extracted using the QIAamp DNA Blood Mini kit. Blood was collected by leukapheresis, and PBMCs were isolated by Ficoll-Histopaque density gradient centrifugation and then cryopreserved in liquid nitrogen vapor phase. What was sequenced was PBMCs. The source is a woman aged 40-49 years in good health. Some clones in this sample may be carry-over from other donors' samples. The rearrangement joined TRBV7-9 to TRBJ1-2; TRBD1 is perhaps the D gene, given 5 matching bases. CDR3 sequence: CASSPRPQGIGGYTF. The sequenced DNA: TGTGCCAGCAGCCCGCGACCCCAGGGAATTGGAGGCTACACCTTC.